This T cell receptor beta chain was identified in a study of T cell responses to AZD1222 COVID-19 vaccine. Study conclusions and caveats: Spike-specific TCR depth and breadth grew after two AZD1222 doses. The donors showed a predominance of white British ancestry and of females, with possible underestimation of clonal diversity. Unmutated variant regions reportedly attract nearly half of all spike-specific TCRs.

CDR3 length: 15 amino acids. The germline V gene encodes CDR1 SGHDN and CDR2 FVKESK. V gave up 5 bases and J gave up 0 bases, with 13 bases separating them. Libraries were prepared by immunoSEQ multiplex PCR; TCRdb keeps only in-frame clonotypes and omits some of them. The table records some 150,000 clones, 90% to 95% of them present only once. This clone was observed once. The antigen remains unidentified. The material was peripheral blood, obtained on day 0 of AZD1222 vaccination. V and J are TRBV14 and TRBJ1-1; D unclear. The receptor comes from an adult in good health. The CDR3 protein is CASSAMYSMNTEAFF. The DNA of the CDR3 is TGTGCCAGCAGCGCGATGTACAGCATGAACACTGAAGCTTTCTTT.